This record covers a single TCR beta chain. Germline V gene data show CDR1 as SGDLS and CDR2 as YYNGEE. The CDR3 extends over 14 amino acids. Trimming stripped 0 bases from V and 6 bases from J, with 11 bases between. The sample belongs to a study of blood T cell repertoires in COVID-19. Looking at the study overall: Samples of COVID-19 (acute and convalescent) were obtained from the United States, Italy and Spain. The analysed material was cDNA or gDNA that came from T cells, B-cell-depleted T cells, or PBMCs.

Study processing details: Cell counts per sample came from amplifying reference gene primers. Sequencing was performed with immunoSEQ multiplex PCR; in TCRdb, only in-frame clones are kept and a portion is missing. That table furnishes V, J and clone size, whereas the DNA furnished D and trimming. This sample has about 20,000 clones, with 79% found just once. The J gene is TRBJ2-3, the V gene TRBV9; TRBD2 might be the D (6 bases). This clonotype was obtained from a man older than 75 with acute or convalescent COVID-19. Sequenced sample: peripheral blood. The CDR3 spells CASSVVGTSDTQYF. As DNA, the CDR3 is TGTGCCAGCAGCGTAGTAGGGACTTCGGATACGCAGTATTTT. The full variable domain, rest sourced from reference TRBV9 and TRBJ2-3, is DSGVTQTPKHLITATGQRVTLRCSPRSGDLSVYWYQQSLDQGLQFLIQYYNGEERAKGNILERFSAQQFPDLHSELNLSSLELGDSALYFCASSVVGTSDTQYFGPGTRLTVL.